A single sample gave rise to the 30 T cell receptor beta chains below, sequenced in a study of shared clonotypes between healthy human individuals. Using immunoSEQ multiplex PCR, the repertoire was profiled, and TCRdb retains in-frame clones only, with some absent. The table includes 980,000 or so clones, around 80% detected once. Sequencing was carried out using memory CD4+ T cells sorted from blood. The subset denotes: CD45RA-negative fraction. The receptors derive from a man younger than 35 in good health.

CDR3 region: CASSDVTGIQETQYF. The DNA for the CDR3 is TGTGCCAGCAGTGATGTAACAGGTATCCAAGAGACCCAGTACTTC. V is TRBV25-1 and J is TRBJ2-5, with D tentatively TRBD1 (5 bases). V was clipped by 3 bases and J by 1 base, with 12 bases between them. Germline V lookup: CDR1 MGHDK, CDR2 SYGVNS. This CDR3 contains 15 residues.

The chain combines TRBV7-9 with TRBJ2-1; 12 nucleotides align to TRBD2. Germline V gives CDR1 SEHNR, CDR2 FQNEAQ (reference sequence). The CDR3 totals 19 residues. The V gene end was trimmed by 5 bases and the J gene end by 0 bases; junction bases not matched to a gene: 11. The DNA for the CDR3 is TGTGCCAGCAGCCCCGAAGGGCGACTAGCGGGGGTCTCCTACAATGAGCAGTTCTTC. Its protein is CASSPEGRLAGVSYNEQFF.

The J gene is TRBJ2-7, the V gene TRBV6-5; possible D gene TRBD1, 5 bases. This CDR3 has 16 amino acids. V dropped 0 bases and J dropped 0 bases, with 12 bases sitting between them. CDR1 and CDR2 from the germline V gene are MNHEY and SVGAGI. The CDR3 sequence: CASSYSATVSSYEQYF. Written as DNA, the CDR3 is TGTGCCAGCAGTTACTCGGCGACAGTCAGCTCCTACGAGCAGTACTTC.

This clone has just a few counts. V is TRBV2 and J is TRBJ2-7; perhaps TRBD2 as D (6 bases). Deletions cut 8 bases from V and 4 bases from J, with 15 bases between. Germline-derived CDR1 and CDR2 are SNHLY and FYNNEI. The CDR3 is 13 residues long. This CDR3 is CASVGRGRYEQYF. CDR3 DNA sequence: TGTGCCAGCGTTGGGCGGGGTCGGTACGAGCAGTACTTC.

This clone was seen at least ten times. The chain uses TRBV5-6 and TRBJ1-2, with TRBD1 matching 9 bases. The CDR3 runs 16 residues. Looked up from germline, CDR1 is SGHDT and CDR2 is YYEEEE. Unmatched junction bases numbered 13, after V lost 2 bases and J lost 8 bases. In nucleotides, the CDR3 is TGTGCCAGCAGCTTTTACAGGGGGCTTTCCAAATCCGGCTACACCTTC. This translates into CASSFYRGLSKSGYTF.

The chain couples TRBV11-3 to TRBJ2-3, with D perhaps matching TRBD2 (6 bases). Trimming left V 5 bases short and J 5 bases short, with 14 bases between. The CDR3 is made up of 14 amino acids. Germline CDR1 reads SGHNT; CDR2 reads YENEEA. CDR3 loop: CASSPSGYQDTQYF. DNA for the CDR3: TGTGCCAGCAGCCCGAGCGGGTATCAAGATACGCAGTATTTT.

This chain links TRBV27 with TRBJ1-4; 8 bases map to TRBD1. Germline CDR1 reads MNHEY; CDR2 reads SMNVEV (reference sequence). J gave up 7 bases and V 4 bases, and 5 bases lay outside the gene matches. The CDR3 spans 14 residues. CDR3 DNA sequence: TGTGCCAGCAGTTCCCCAGGGGGCGGTGAAAAACTGTTTTTT. This sequence encodes CASSSPGGGEKLFF.

V usage is TRBV5-4 and J usage is TRBJ2-5, with 11 bases lining up with TRBD2. Germline V gene data show CDR1 as SGHNT and CDR2 as YYREEE (reference sequence). This CDR3 comprises 15 residues. Trimming removed 2 bases from V and 5 bases from J; junction bases left unmatched: 5. The CDR3 DNA is TGTGCCAGCAGCTTTCCTAGCGGGGGGACCGAGACCCAGTACTTC. Translation gives CASSFPSGGTETQYF.

The genes are TRBV18 and TRBJ1-6, with 8 bases that match TRBD1. From germline, CDR1 is KGHSH and CDR2 LQKENI. With V trimmed by 2 bases and J by 10 bases, 7 bases remained unmatched. The CDR3 has 15 amino acids. In nucleotides, the CDR3 is TGTGCCAGCTCACCAAGTGGACAGGGAGGATCACCCCTCCACTTT. It yields the protein CASSPSGQGGSPLHF.

The chain couples TRBV18 to TRBJ2-7, with 10 bases fitting TRBD2. This CDR3 region has 18 residues. Germline lookup yields CDR1 KGHSH and CDR2 LQKENI. The V gene end was trimmed by 4 bases and the J gene end by 0 bases; junction bases not matched to a gene: 12. DNA for the CDR3: TGTGCCAGCTCACTAATCCCGGGGACTAGCGCGAGCTCCTACGAGCAGTACTTC. Translated: CASSLIPGTSASSYEQYF.

The table lists this clone with a few counts. V usage is TRBV10-2 and J usage is TRBJ2-1; 9 bases are shared with TRBD2. V lost 2 bases and J lost 9; bases outside the gene matches: 8. CDR1 and CDR2 from the germline V gene are WSHSY and SAAADI. The CDR3 is made up of 15 amino acids. DNA for the CDR3: TGCGCCAGCAGTGAGACTAGCGGGTTCGGTCGTGAGCAGTTCTTC. As protein: CASSETSGFGREQFF.

This clone was seen only a few times. This CDR3 is also generated by other DNA sequences in the sample. J is TRBJ2-7 and V is TRBV5-4; D is uncertain. The CDR3 covers 14 residues. Germline V gives CDR1 SGHNT, CDR2 YYREEE (reference sequence). The germline V and J ends were trimmed by 0 bases and 2 bases, with 9 bases remaining between them. The CDR3 spells CASSLDLQTYEQYF. The CDR3 DNA reads TGTGCCAGCAGCTTGGACCTTCAGACCTACGAGCAGTACTTC.

CDR3 nucleotide sequence: TGTGCCAGCAGAATTGGTAGCGGCCTGGAGACCCAGTACTTC. Protein sequence: CASRIGSGLETQYF. V gene TRBV28 combines with J gene TRBJ2-5; D might be TRBD2 (6 bases). The germline V gene encodes CDR1 MDHEN and CDR2 SYDVKM. The V end lost 6 bases, the J end lost 5 bases, and 16 bases lay between the germline ends. This CDR3 contains 14 residues.

The chain links TRBV7-9 to TRBJ2-6, with D maybe TRBD1 (5 bases). Germline V gene sequence: CDR1 SEHNR, CDR2 FQNEAQ (reference sequence). V was shortened by 6 bases and J by 4 bases, with 16 bases between the two germline ends. The length of the CDR3 is 16 residues. In DNA form, the CDR3 reads TGTGCCAGCAGTTACCGCGTAGGGGCCGGGGCCAACGTCCTGACTTTC. Protein product: CASSYRVGAGANVLTF. Full variable domain (missing parts from reference TRBV7-9 and TRBJ2-6): DTGVSQNPRHKITKRGQNVTFRCDPISEHNRLYWYRQTLGQGPEFLTYFQNEAQLEKSRLLSDRFSAERPKGSFSTLEIQRTEQGDSAMYLCASSYRVGAGANVLTFGAGSRLTVL.

The chain combines TRBV7-9 with TRBJ1-1; 7 positions agree with TRBD1. Germline CDR1 SEHNR, CDR2 FQNEAQ (reference sequence). CDR3 length equals 14 residues. V was pared by 5 bases and J by 9 bases, with 12 bases of the junction left unmatched. In nucleotides, the CDR3 is TGTGCCAGCAGCGACGACAGGGCTGAACTGCAAGCTTTCTTT. Its translation is CASSDDRAELQAFF. The full variable domain, with the rest looked up from reference TRBV7-9 and TRBJ1-1, is DTGVSQNPRHKITKRGQNVTFRCDPISEHNRLYWYRQTLGQGPEFLTYFQNEAQLEKSRLLSDRFSAERPKGSFSTLEIQRTEQGDSAMYLCASSDDRAELQAFFGQGTRLTVV.

This clone has just one count. The chain links TRBV19 to TRBJ1-1; tentatively, D is TRBD1 (6 bases). The CDR3 is 15 amino acids. V lost 4 bases to trimming and J lost 3 bases, with 15 bases between them. Germline values: CDR1 LNHDA, CDR2 SQIVND (reference sequence). For the CDR3, the DNA is TGTGCCAGTAGTACGACAGGCCCGCGAGACACTGAAGCTTTCTTT. This translates into CASSTTGPRDTEAFF.

CDR3 DNA sequence: TGTGCCAGCAGCCGCGGGGATTCACCCCTCCACTTT. Translated, it gives CASSRGDSPLHF. The chain uses TRBV6-5 and TRBJ1-6; D is uncertain. In germline, CDR1 is MNHEY, CDR2 SVGAGI. Trimming took 6 bases from V and 8 from J, leaving 8 bases between them. The CDR3 contains 12 residues.

The J gene is TRBJ2-7, the V gene TRBV7-2; the match to TRBD2 covers 10 bases. V was clipped by 4 bases and J by 4 bases; unmatched bases: 7. This CDR3 has 15 residues. Germline V gene lookup returns CDR1 SGHTA and CDR2 FQGNSA. The DNA of the CDR3 is TGTGCCAGCAGCTCCGCTAGCGGGAGTAAGTACGAGCAGTACTTC. It codes for CASSSASGSKYEQYF.

The rearrangement links TRBV19 to TRBJ2-5, with 8 nucleotides matching TRBD1. Germline V lookup: CDR1 LNHDA, CDR2 SQIVND (reference sequence). This CDR3 has 16 residues. With V trimmed by 3 bases and J by 2 bases, 8 bases remained unmatched. CDR3 DNA sequence: TGTGCCAGTAGTATCGCCGGACAGGGTGGGCAAGAGACCCAGTACTTC. This codes for CASSIAGQGGQETQYF.

In the case of this clone: This could be a read error, since a much larger clone is one nucleotide away. The identical CDR3 is also encoded by other nucleotide sequences in the sample. The chain recombines TRBV9 with TRBJ1-1; D ambiguous. The CDR3 contains 13 residues. V was cut by 0 bases and J by 1 base, with 4 bases left in between. Per the germline V gene, CDR1 is SGDLS and CDR2 is YYNGEE. The CDR3 spells CASSVAQNTEAFF. The CDR3 region has the DNA TGTGCCAGCAGCGTAGCCCAGAACACTGAAGCTTTCTTT.

The chain carries TRBV5-1 and TRBJ2-6, with TRBD1 as a possible D gene (6 bases). CDR1 and CDR2 from the germline V gene are SGHRS and YFSETQ. Trimming pared 4 bases from V and 0 bases from J, leaving 11 bases between. There are 16 residues in the CDR3. The CDR3 sequence: CASSNTQGSGANVLTF. DNA for the CDR3: TGCGCCAGCAGCAACACACAGGGCTCTGGGGCCAACGTCCTGACTTTC.

The DNA for the CDR3 is TGTGCCACGAAAATACCGGGACAAGACAATGAGCAGTTCTTC. Amino acids: CATKIPGQDNEQFF. This rearrangement joins TRBV10-3 to TRBJ2-1; TRBD1 might be the D (6 bases). The ends were cut back, 10 bases at V and 5 bases at J, with 18 bases in the middle. The CDR3 extends over 14 amino acids. Germline V gives CDR1 ENHRY, CDR2 SYGVKD.

This chain joins TRBV5-4 and TRBJ2-2, with D tentatively TRBD1 (5 bases). From germline, CDR1 is SGHNT and CDR2 YYREEE (reference sequence). The CDR3 covers 16 residues. Trimming cost V 4 bases and J 0 bases, with 13 bases left between them. The CDR3 DNA sequence: TGTGCCAGCAGCAGGAATTCAGGGTCGAACACCGGGGAGCTGTTTTTT. It yields the protein CASSRNSGSNTGELFF.

This clone was observed a handful of times. This chain links TRBV6-1 with TRBJ1-5; D gene unclear. This CDR3 has 16 amino acids. The V and J ends lost 4 bases and 0 bases respectively, with 13 bases between them. The germline V gene encodes CDR1 MNHNS and CDR2 SASEGT. For the CDR3, the DNA is TGTGCCAGCAGTGTGGAGGGCAGTTATAGCAATCAGCCCCAGCATTTT. It yields the protein CASSVEGSYSNQPQHF.

In this sample, this clone turned up a few times. The genes are TRBV19 and TRBJ2-7, with D possibly TRBD1 on 5 matching bases. Germline V gives CDR1 LNHDA, CDR2 SQIVND (reference sequence). This CDR3 contains 13 residues. Trimming removed 3 bases from V and 2 bases from J, with 8 bases in between. For the CDR3, the DNA is TGTGCCAGTAGTATTGGGGCGGCCTACGAGCAGTACTTC. Its protein product is CASSIGAAYEQYF.

This clone has at least ten counts. The sample carries other DNA sequences with the same CDR3. The chain uses TRBV18 and TRBJ2-5; D is undetermined. This CDR3 is 12 amino acids long. The V gene's germline CDR1 is KGHSH and CDR2 LQKENI. The V and J ends lost 2 bases and 5 bases respectively, with 6 bases between them. The CDR3 protein is CASSPNGETQYF. CDR3 nucleotide sequence: TGTGCCAGCTCACCAAATGGGGAGACCCAGTACTTC.

About this clone: Other DNA sequences in this sample translate to the same CDR3. The chain links TRBV7-2 to TRBJ1-3; D unclear. V lost 5 bases to trimming and J lost 5 bases, with 13 bases between them. The CDR3 has 14 amino acids. CDR1 is SGHTA and CDR2 is FQGNSA in the germline V gene. In DNA, the CDR3 is TGTGCCAGCAGCCCTGGAGGGCTGCGAAACACCATATATTTT. Protein product: CASSPGGLRNTIYF.

This chain connects TRBV27 to TRBJ2-5; 11 bases map to TRBD1. With 5 bases clipped from V and 5 bases from J, the junction kept 16 bases outside the gene matches. Germline V gene lookup returns CDR1 MNHEY and CDR2 SMNVEV (reference sequence). This CDR3 spans 18 amino acids. The CDR3 reads CASSPAPPGTGGVETQYF. In nucleotides, the CDR3 is TGTGCCAGCAGTCCCGCCCCTCCCGGGACAGGGGGTGTGGAGACCCAGTACTTC.

The CDR3 sequence: CASNLRGDYGYTF. The CDR3 DNA is TGTGCCAGTAACCTTCGAGGGGACTATGGCTACACCTTC. This chain connects TRBV19 to TRBJ1-2; D is perhaps TRBD1 (5 bases). The V end lost 7 bases, the J end lost 3 bases, and 12 bases lay between the germline ends. CDR1 LNHDA and CDR2 SQIVND come from the germline V gene (reference sequence). The CDR3 length is 13 residues.

This clone was seen a few times. The chain recombines TRBV4-3 with TRBJ2-1; D is possibly TRBD2 (6 bases). The CDR3 extends over 18 amino acids. Germline CDR1 and CDR2: LGHNA and YSLEER. The V end lost 4 bases, the J end lost 0 bases, and 19 bases lay between the germline ends. This CDR3 is CASSRLSGLASSYNEQFF. In nucleotides, the CDR3 is TGCGCCAGCAGCCGATTAAGCGGGCTAGCGAGCTCCTACAATGAGCAGTTCTTC.